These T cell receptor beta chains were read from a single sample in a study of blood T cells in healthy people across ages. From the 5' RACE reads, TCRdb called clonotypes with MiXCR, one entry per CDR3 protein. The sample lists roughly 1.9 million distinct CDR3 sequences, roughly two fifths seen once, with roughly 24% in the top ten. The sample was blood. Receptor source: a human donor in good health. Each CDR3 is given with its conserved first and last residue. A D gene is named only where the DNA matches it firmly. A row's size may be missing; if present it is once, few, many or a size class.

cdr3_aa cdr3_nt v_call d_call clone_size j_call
CATQLEGASRKTQYF TGTGCCACCCAGCTTGAGGGGGCCTCGAGGAAGACCCAGTACTTC TRBV13 TRBD1 few TRBJ2-5
CSARDPAAGSYNEQFF TGCAGTGCTAGAGATCCGGCGGCGGGCTCCTACAATGAGCAGTTCTTC TRBV20-1 . few TRBJ2-1
CASSLDRAYTEQFF TGTGCCAGCAGCTTAGACAGGGCCTATACTGAGCAGTTCTTC TRBV7-9 . . TRBJ2-1
CASSYLGLNTGELFF TGTGCCAGCAGTTACCTGGGACTGAACACCGGGGAGCTGTTTTTT TRBV6-2/TRBV6-3 . . TRBJ2-2
CASSSDRTQGYEQYF TGTGCCAGCAGCTCCGATCGGACCCAAGGGTACGAGCAGTACTTC TRBV7-9 . . TRBJ2-7
CASSLDRGDEAFF TGTGCCAGCAGCTTAGATAGAGGAGATGAAGCTTTCTTT TRBV7-9 . . TRBJ1-1
CASGPRQAKETQYF TGTGCTAGTGGTCCTAGACAGGCGAAAGAGACCCAGTACTTC TRBV12-5 . few TRBJ2-5
CASSYSTGYYGYTF TGTGCCAGCAGTTACTCGACTGGGTACTATGGCTACACCTTC TRBV6-2/TRBV6-3 . few TRBJ1-2
CATSPKRGWDTQYF TGTGCCACCAGCCCCAAGAGAGGATGGGATACGCAGTATTTT TRBV15 . . TRBJ2-3
CASSRARTETQYF TGTGCCAGCAGCCGCGCCCGGACGGAGACCCAGTACTTC TRBV12-3/TRBV12-4 . many TRBJ2-5
CASSLGQGVLSNYGYTF TGCGCCAGCAGCTTAGGACAGGGAGTATTATCTAACTATGGCTACACCTTC TRBV5-1 TRBD1 . TRBJ1-2
CASSRVGTGHYEQYF TGTGCCAGCAGTCGAGTGGGGACAGGTCACTACGAGCAGTACTTC TRBV6-5 TRBD1 few TRBJ2-7
CASTVESNSPLHF TGTGCCAGTACAGTCGAGAGTAATTCACCCCTCCACTTT TRBV12-3/TRBV12-4 . few TRBJ1-6
CSVSVSGVLYNEQFF TGCAGCGTTTCCGTTTCGGGGGTACTCTACAATGAGCAGTTCTTC TRBV29-1 . . TRBJ2-1
CASSFASPGFAGYEQYF TGTGCCAGCAGTTTTGCAAGCCCAGGGTTCGCGGGGTACGAGCAGTACTTC TRBV28 . . TRBJ2-7
CASSAWTGGSYNEQFF TGTGCCAGCAGTGCCTGGACAGGCGGCTCCTACAATGAGCAGTTCTTC TRBV6-1 TRBD1 few TRBJ2-1
CASSRRDRGNEKLFF TGCGCCAGCAGCCGGCGGGACAGGGGGAATGAAAAACTGTTTTTT TRBV4-1 TRBD1 . TRBJ1-4
CASSLHRGQGVNEQFF TGCGCCAGCAGCTTGCATAGGGGACAGGGGGTTAATGAGCAGTTCTTC TRBV5-1 TRBD1 . TRBJ2-1
CASSQDDRDWLKQFF TGCGCCAGCAGCCAAGATGATCGGGACTGGTTGAAGCAGTTCTTC TRBV4-3 . . TRBJ2-1
CASSLRASGTEAFF TGTGCCAGCAGCTTACGAGCTTCAGGCACTGAAGCTTTCTTT TRBV7-2 . . TRBJ1-1
CASSKEAPGTEAFF TGTGCCAGCAGCAAGGAGGCTCCTGGAACGGAAGCTTTCTTT TRBV12-3/TRBV12-4 . . TRBJ1-1
CASSMGLAGVGEQFF TGTGCCAGCAGTATGGGACTAGCGGGGGTGGGTGAGCAGTTCTTC TRBV12-3/TRBV12-4 TRBD2 . TRBJ2-1
CSAREGGIEKLFF TGCAGTGCTAGAGAGGGAGGAATCGAAAAACTGTTTTTT TRBV20-1 . . TRBJ1-4
CASSESTFDPTNQPQHF TGTGCCAGCAGTGAATCGACGTTCGATCCCACAAATCAGCCCCAGCATTTT TRBV2 . . TRBJ1-5
CASSSGEFGETQYF TGTGCCAGCAGTAGCGGGGAATTTGGGGAGACCCAGTACTTC TRBV28 TRBD2 few TRBJ2-5
CASSQDSGFSSYNEQFF TGTGCCAGCAGCCAAGATTCGGGGTTTTCCTCCTACAATGAGCAGTTCTTC TRBV4-2 . few TRBJ2-1
CASSYGTGRGETQYF TGTGCCAGCAGCTACGGGACAGGCCGTGGGGAGACCCAGTACTTC TRBV5-6 TRBD1 few TRBJ2-5
CASSQGPNNQPQHF TGTGCCAGCAGCCAAGGCCCTAACAATCAGCCCCAGCATTTT TRBV3-1 . . TRBJ1-5
CASSLTGPETQYF TGTGCCAGCAGTTTAACAGGCCCAGAGACCCAGTACTTC TRBV12-3/TRBV12-4 . few TRBJ2-5
CASSFRTGRTEAFF TGTGCCAGCAGTTTTCGGACAGGAAGAACTGAAGCTTTCTTT TRBV6-5 TRBD1 few TRBJ1-1
CASSAHEWTTEAFF TGTGCCAGCAGCGCGCATGAGTGGACCACTGAAGCTTTCTTT TRBV28 . few TRBJ1-1
CASSEGSQPRHF TGTGCCAGCAGTGAAGGCAGCCAGCCCCGGCATTTT TRBV2 . . TRBJ1-5
CASSGPETTDTQYF TGCGCCAGCAGCGGCCCAGAGACCACAGATACGCAGTATTTT TRBV5-1 . . TRBJ2-3
CASTPVGGQSSYNEQFF TGTGCCAGCACCCCGGTGGGGGGACAGAGCTCCTACAATGAGCAGTTCTTC TRBV7-2 . . TRBJ2-1
CASSVGGRGEPNEQFF TGTGCCAGCAGCGTAGGGGGACGGGGGGAACCGAATGAGCAGTTCTTC TRBV9 TRBD2 . TRBJ2-1
CASSPTAGQGGGTGELFF TGTGCCAGCAGCCCCACTGCCGGACAGGGTGGGGGTACCGGGGAGCTGTTTTTT TRBV5-5 TRBD1 . TRBJ2-2
CASSQEVVRDTQYF TGCGCCAGCAGCCAAGAGGTGGTGCGAGATACGCAGTATTTT TRBV4-1 . . TRBJ2-3
CASSQGSMTYGYTF TGCGCCAGCAGCCAAGGGTCGATGACCTATGGCTACACCTTC TRBV4-3 . few TRBJ1-2
CASSLAVGSTGEQFF TGCGCCAGCAGCTTGGCAGTTGGGTCAACCGGTGAGCAGTTCTTC TRBV5-1 . . TRBJ2-1
CASRGDGDYEQYF TGCGCCAGCAGGGGGGACGGGGACTACGAGCAGTACTTC TRBV5-1 . few TRBJ2-7
CAIAGATNEKLFF TGTGCCATAGCAGGCGCAACTAATGAAAAACTGTTTTTT TRBV10-3 . few TRBJ1-4
CSARGQTDEAFF TGCAGTGCTAGAGGCCAGACCGATGAAGCTTTCTTT TRBV20-1 . . TRBJ1-1